This entry is about one TCR beta chain. The data stem from a study of blood T cell repertoires in COVID-19. Across the study: Acute-phase and convalescent COVID-19 samples originated in the United States, Italy and Spain. From T cells, B-cell-depleted T cells, or PBMCs came the material, which was cDNA or gDNA.

Data came from immunoSEQ multiplex PCR; TCRdb stores just in-frame clones and leaves some out. Of about 170,000 clones in the sample, approximately 91% were seen once. Participant-given clinical history determined each cohort assignment. For recovered donors of Cohort 3, there were two negative PCRs, clearance, or symptom resolution. The clonotype comes from a woman aged 18-29 years who had recovered from COVID-19. Sequencing used PBMCs or T cells enriched from blood (not recorded which).

CDR3 in DNA: TGCGCCAGCAGCCAAGAGAGAAGCTCCTATAATTCACCCCTCCACTTT. It codes for CASSQERSSYNSPLHF. The chain employs TRBV4-3 and TRBJ1-6; D remains ambiguous. This CDR3 has 16 amino acids. Germline loops: CDR1 LGHNA, CDR2 YSLEER. V dropped 0 bases and J dropped 0 bases, with 6 bases sitting between them.